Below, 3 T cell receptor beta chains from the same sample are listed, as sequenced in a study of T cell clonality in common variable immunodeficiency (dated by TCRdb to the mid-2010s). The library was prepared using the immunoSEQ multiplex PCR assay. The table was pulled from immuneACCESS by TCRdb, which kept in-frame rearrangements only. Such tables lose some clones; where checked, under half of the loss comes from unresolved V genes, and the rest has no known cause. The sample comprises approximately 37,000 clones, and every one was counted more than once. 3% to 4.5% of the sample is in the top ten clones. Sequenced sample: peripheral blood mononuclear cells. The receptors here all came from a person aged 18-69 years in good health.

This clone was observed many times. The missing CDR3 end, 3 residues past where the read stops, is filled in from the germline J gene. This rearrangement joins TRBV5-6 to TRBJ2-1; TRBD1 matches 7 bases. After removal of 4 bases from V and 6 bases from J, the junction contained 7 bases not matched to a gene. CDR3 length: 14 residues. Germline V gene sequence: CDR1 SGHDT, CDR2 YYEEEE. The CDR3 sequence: CASSRRQGVNEQFF. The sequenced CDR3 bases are TGTGCCAGCAGCAGGAGACAGGGAGTCAATGAG.

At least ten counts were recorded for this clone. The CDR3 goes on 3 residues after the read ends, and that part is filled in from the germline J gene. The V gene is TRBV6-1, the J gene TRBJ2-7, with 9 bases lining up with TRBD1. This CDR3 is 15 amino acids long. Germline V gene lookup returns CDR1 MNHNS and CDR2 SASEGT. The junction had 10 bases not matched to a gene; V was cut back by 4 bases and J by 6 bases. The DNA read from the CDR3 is TGTGCCAGCAGTGTCCCGGGACAGGGAATGAGCGAG. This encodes CASSVPGQGMSE. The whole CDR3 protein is CASSVPGQGMSEQYF.

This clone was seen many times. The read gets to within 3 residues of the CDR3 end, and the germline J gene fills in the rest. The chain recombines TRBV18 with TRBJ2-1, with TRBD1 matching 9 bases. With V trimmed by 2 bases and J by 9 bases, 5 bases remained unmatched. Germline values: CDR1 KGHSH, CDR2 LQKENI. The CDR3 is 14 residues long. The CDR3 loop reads CASSPRTGEAEQFF. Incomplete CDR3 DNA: TGTGCCAGCTCACCAAGGACAGGGGAGGCTGAG.